This T cell receptor beta chain originates from a study of OX40 agonist ivuxolimab in advanced cancers. Study summary: People in dose escalation had one of these cancers: hepatocellular carcinoma, melanoma, renal cell or head and neck cancer. The group had a mean age of approximately 60 years, ranged from about 20 to 79, and was 80% to 90% male.

Method: immunoSEQ multiplex PCR; TCRdb's copy keeps in-frame clones and lacks some. Of some 50,000 clones listed, about 79% are singletons. Germline-derived CDR1 and CDR2 are LGHNA and YSLEER. The CDR3 is made up of 15 amino acids. The V end was cut by 1 base, the J end by 4 bases, with 13 bases between. Sequencing used CD4+ or CD8+ T cells sorted from blood, obtained in a trial of the OX40 agonist ivuxolimab. This TCR was sampled from an adult with an advanced solid tumor such as melanoma, head and neck, liver or kidney cancer. V is TRBV4-3 and J is TRBJ1-2; D remains unclear. The DNA for the CDR3 is TGCGCCAGCAGCCAAGGGGGAGGGTTTGGCTATGGCTACACCTTC. Translating it yields CASSQGGGFGYGYTF.